The clone carrying this TCR beta chain was observed a handful of times. This record comes from a study of response to subunit inactivated influenza vaccine. TCRdb reprocessed the RT-PCR reads with MiXCR, giving one entry per CDR3 protein. In the table there are about 170,000 distinct CDR3 sequences, over 9.5% of which are singletons. Germline CDR1 SGHDN, CDR2 FVKESK. The CDR3 is made up of 14 amino acids. Trimming cost V 4 bases and J 7 bases; bases outside gene matches: 1. These data were also filed under a second study, of T cells expressing NK-cell markers. That source reports: A 5'RACE template switching approach incorporating UMIs was used to make TCR beta cDNA. Obtained from sorted CD3+CD56+NKG2C+, CD3+CD56+NKG2C- and CD3+CD56-NKG2C+ T cells were the TCR beta repertoires. Sorting was restricted to alpha-beta TCR T cells by an anti-gamma-delta TCR antibody in several experiments. Expanded NKG2C+ T cell clones had unclear HCMV specificity.

The input for sequencing was CD8+ T cells sorted from PBMCs, taken roughly 13 days after vaccination. This sequence was found in a man aged 50-60 years who received an inactivated influenza vaccine. This rearrangement joins TRBV14 to TRBJ2-1; 13 nucleotides match TRBD2. CDR3 sequence (DNA): TGTGCCAGCAGCCGGACTAGCGGGAGAAATGAGCAGTTCTTC. Translation gives CASSRTSGRNEQFF.